The 17 T cell receptor beta chains in this list originate from one sample, sequenced in a study of blood T cell repertoires in COVID-19. Clones were read by immunoSEQ multiplex PCR, and TCRdb kept only the in-frame ones, dropping some. The sample has 100,000 to 150,000 clones; 82% are singletons. Sequencing used peripheral blood. These receptors were obtained from a human donor in a cohort sampled during active COVID-19.

The genes are TRBV6-4 and TRBJ2-7, with TRBD1 matching over 7 bases. The length of the CDR3 is 17 residues. V trimming: 7 bases; J trimming: 4 bases; junction bases outside the gene matches: 19. CDR1 is MRHNA, CDR2 SNTAGT, per germline. The CDR3 reads CASIPGKQGRESYEQYF. The DNA for the CDR3 is TGTGCCAGCATCCCGGGGAAACAGGGGCGAGAATCTTACGAGCAGTACTTC.

DNA for the CDR3: TGCGCCAGCAGCTTAGAGGCAGATACGCAGTATTTT. Protein: CASSLEADTQYF. This chain uses TRBV5-1 with TRBJ2-3; D is ambiguous. The CDR3 is 12 residues long. Per germline, CDR1 SGHRS and CDR2 YFSETQ. The V gene lost 2 bases and the J gene lost 4 bases, with 5 bases spanning the gap.

The rearrangement uses TRBV10-3 and TRBJ2-5; D might be TRBD2 (5 bases). The CDR3 has 13 amino acids. CDR1 is ENHRY, CDR2 SYGVKD, per germline. The V end lost 6 bases, the J end lost 1 base, and 9 bases lay between the germline ends. The CDR3 DNA follows: TGTGCCATCAGGAGGACTGCCCAAGAGACCCAGTACTTC. This translates into CAIRRTAQETQYF.

The V gene is TRBV7-2, the J gene TRBJ2-1, with D possibly matching TRBD2 (5 bases). Between the trimmed V and J ends, which lost 5 bases and 1 base, there was a span of 9 bases. The CDR3 has 14 residues. Germline CDR1 and CDR2: SGHTA and FQGNSA. The CDR3 DNA is TGTGCCAGCAGCGATCGGGGTTCCTACAATGAGCAGTTCTTC. It codes for CASSDRGSYNEQFF.

This chain links TRBV29-1 with TRBJ1-1; D possibly corresponds to TRBD1 (6 bases). In germline, CDR1 is SQVTM, CDR2 ANQGSEA. V was clipped by 6 bases and J by 1 base, with 12 bases between them. The CDR3 contains 13 residues. CDR3: CSVRGGANTEAFF. For the CDR3, the DNA is TGCAGCGTGAGGGGGGGGGCGAACACTGAAGCTTTCTTT. The full variable domain, with the rest looked up from reference TRBV29-1 and TRBJ1-1, is SAVISQKPSRDICQRGTSLTIQCQVDSQVTMMFWYRQQPGQSLTLIATANQGSEATYESGFVIDKFPISRPNLTFSTLTVSNMSPEDSSIYLCSVRGGANTEAFFGQGTRLTVV.

With respect to this clone: Other DNA sequences in this specimen translate into the identical CDR3. The chain links TRBV5-1 to TRBJ2-3, with 10 bases lining up with TRBD1. The CDR3 totals 14 residues. Trimming took 2 bases from V and 4 from J; bases not matched to a gene: 1. CDR1 is SGHRS, CDR2 YFSETQ, per germline. The CDR3 nucleotides read TGCGCCAGCAGCTTAGGACAGGGGGCAGATACGCAGTATTTT. Its translation is CASSLGQGADTQYF.

The chain couples TRBV3-1 (or the pseudogene TRBV3-2) to TRBJ1-2; 9 bases map to TRBD1. The V gene end was trimmed by 4 bases and the J gene end by 4 bases; junction bases not matched to a gene: 4. The CDR3 is 14 residues long. The germline gives CDR1 LGHDT, CDR2 YNNKEL (reference sequence). CDR3 DNA sequence: TGTGCCAGCAGCCCAGGACAGGGGCTCTATGGCTACACCTTC. It encodes CASSPGQGLYGYTF.

The rearrangement uses TRBV19 and TRBJ2-2; a weak D match, TRBD2 (6 bases). Trimming took 4 bases from V and 5 from J, leaving 14 bases between them. CDR3 size: 15 residues. Per germline, CDR1 LNHDA and CDR2 SQIVND (reference sequence). CDR3: CASSNRETSTGELFF. Here the CDR3 DNA reads TGTGCCAGTAGTAACCGGGAGACAAGTACCGGGGAGCTGTTTTTT.

This clone has only a few counts. The chain uses TRBV7-8 and TRBJ2-1; a weak D match, TRBD2 (5 bases). This CDR3 is built from 16 residues. The V gene's germline CDR1 is SGHVS and CDR2 FQNEAQ. Between the trimmed V and J ends, which lost 3 bases and 2 bases, there was a span of 14 bases. The CDR3 loop reads CASSFYDYTPYNEQFF. CDR3 coding DNA: TGTGCCAGCAGCTTCTACGACTATACCCCCTACAATGAGCAGTTCTTC. Full variable domain (rest looked up from reference TRBV7-8 and TRBJ2-1): GAGVSQSPRYKVAKRGQDVALRCDPISGHVSLFWYQQALGQGPEFLTYFQNEAQLDKSGLPSDRFFAERPEGSVSTLKIQRTQQEDSAVYLCASSFYDYTPYNEQFFGPGTRLTVL.

The chain joins TRBV6-6 to TRBJ2-7; a possible D gene is TRBD2 (6 bases). This CDR3 region has 14 residues. CDR1 and CDR2 from the germline V gene are MNHNY and SVGAGI (reference sequence). V shed 0 bases and J shed 5 bases, with 11 bases lying between them. The CDR3 here is CASSYSLGGNEQYF. CDR3 in DNA: TGTGCCAGCAGTTACTCCCTTGGGGGGAACGAGCAGTACTTC.

This clone occurred once. The chain carries TRBV7-2 and TRBJ2-3; maybe TRBD1 (5 bases). V was pared by 3 bases and J by 4 bases, with 11 bases between. Germline loops: CDR1 SGHTA, CDR2 FQGNSA. The CDR3 has 14 amino acids. This chain's CDR3 is CASSFSGKADTQYF. CDR3 sequence (DNA): TGTGCCAGCAGCTTCTCAGGGAAAGCAGATACGCAGTATTTT.

V usage is TRBV18 and J usage is TRBJ2-5; 10 nucleotides match TRBD2. The CDR3 totals 18 residues. Trimming cost V 1 base and J 3 bases; bases outside gene matches: 11. CDR1 is KGHSH and CDR2 is LQKENI in the germline V gene. DNA of the CDR3: TGTGCCAGCTCACCACGGGGTAGCGGGGGGTCTTACGAAGAGACCCAGTACTTC. Translation: CASSPRGSGGSYEETQYF.

This clone was seen just once. The chain joins TRBV5-8 to TRBJ2-3; weak D call: TRBD2 (5 bases). This CDR3 has 14 amino acids. Looked up from germline, CDR1 is SGHTS and CDR2 is YDEGEE. Trimming stripped 4 bases from V and 0 bases from J, with 9 bases between. CDR3 nucleotides: TGTGCCAGCAGCCCCACGGGGAGCACAGATACGCAGTATTTT. Its translation: CASSPTGSTDTQYF.

This clone was observed a handful of times. The J gene is TRBJ2-4, the V gene TRBV25-1; maybe TRBD2 (7 bases). Germline V CDR1 and CDR2: MGHDK, SYGVNS. V lost 3 bases and J lost 1, with 16 bases in between. The CDR3 runs 17 residues. CDR3 bases: TGTGCCAGCAGTGATTGGGCGGGGGCCTATGCCAAAAACATTCAGTACTTC. Encoded protein: CASSDWAGAYAKNIQYF.

The chain uses TRBV4-1 and TRBJ1-4, with 11 bases fitting TRBD1. Trimming at V came to 6 bases and at J to 8 bases, leaving 2 bases not matched to a gene. From germline, CDR1 is MGHRA and CDR2 YSYEKL. The CDR3 covers 13 residues. The CDR3 loop reads CASRGQGEEKLFF. For the CDR3, the DNA is TGCGCCAGCAGGGGACAGGGGGAGGAAAAACTGTTTTTT.

V is TRBV7-8 and J is TRBJ2-2; 12 nucleotides line up with TRBD1. V lost 7 bases, J lost 6 bases, and 6 bases stayed unmatched. This CDR3 contains 15 residues. CDR1 and CDR2 (germline): SGHVS, FQNEAQ. The CDR3 sequence is CASTPGTGGPGELFF. Written as DNA, the CDR3 is TGTGCCAGCACTCCCGGGACAGGGGGCCCCGGGGAGCTGTTTTTT.

The J gene is TRBJ2-7, the V gene TRBV5-7; possibly TRBD1 for D (6 bases). TRBV5-7 is given ORF status, its function remaining uncertain. Trimming cost V 6 bases and J 6 bases, with 22 bases left between them. The CDR3 consists of 15 residues. CDR3 coding DNA: TGTGCCAGCATCTCTTGGCTTTTACAGGGTTGCGAGCAGTACTTC. The encoded protein is CASISWLLQGCEQYF.